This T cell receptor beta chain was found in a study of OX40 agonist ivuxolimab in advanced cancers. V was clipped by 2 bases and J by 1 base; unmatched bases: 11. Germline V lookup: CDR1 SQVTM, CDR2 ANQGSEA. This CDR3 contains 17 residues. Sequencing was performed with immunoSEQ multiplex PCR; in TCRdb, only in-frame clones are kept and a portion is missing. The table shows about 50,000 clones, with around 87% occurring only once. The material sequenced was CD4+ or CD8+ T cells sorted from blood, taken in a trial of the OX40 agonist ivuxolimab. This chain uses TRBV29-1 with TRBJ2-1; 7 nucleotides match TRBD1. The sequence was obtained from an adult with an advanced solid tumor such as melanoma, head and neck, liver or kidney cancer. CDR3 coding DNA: TGCAGCGTTGAACTCTCGTCGACAGGGCGGTCCTACAATGAGCAGTTCTTC. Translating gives CSVELSSTGRSYNEQFF.